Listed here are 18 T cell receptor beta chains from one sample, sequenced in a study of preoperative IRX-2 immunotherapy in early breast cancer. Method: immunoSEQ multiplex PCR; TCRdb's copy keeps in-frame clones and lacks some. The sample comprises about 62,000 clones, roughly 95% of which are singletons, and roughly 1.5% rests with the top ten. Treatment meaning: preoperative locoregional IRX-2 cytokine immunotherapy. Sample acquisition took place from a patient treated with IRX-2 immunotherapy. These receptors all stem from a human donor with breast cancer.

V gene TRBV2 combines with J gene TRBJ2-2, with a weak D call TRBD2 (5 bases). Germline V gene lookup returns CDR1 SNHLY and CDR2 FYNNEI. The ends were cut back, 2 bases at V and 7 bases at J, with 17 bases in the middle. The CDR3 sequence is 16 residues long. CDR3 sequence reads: CASSEIGLEGFGELFF. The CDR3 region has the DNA TGTGCCAGCAGTGAAATTGGACTTGAGGGTTTCGGGGAGCTGTTTTTT.

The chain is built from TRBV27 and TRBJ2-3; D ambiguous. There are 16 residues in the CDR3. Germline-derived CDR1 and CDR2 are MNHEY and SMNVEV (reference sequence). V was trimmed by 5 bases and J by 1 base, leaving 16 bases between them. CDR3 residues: CASSGGRWFGTDTQYF. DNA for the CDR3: TGTGCCAGCAGTGGCGGAAGGTGGTTTGGCACAGATACGCAGTATTTT.

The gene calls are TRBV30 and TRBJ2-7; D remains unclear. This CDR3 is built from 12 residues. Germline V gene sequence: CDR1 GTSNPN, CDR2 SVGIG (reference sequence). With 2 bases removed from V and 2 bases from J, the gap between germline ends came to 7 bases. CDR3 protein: CAWSLGTYEQYF. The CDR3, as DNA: TGTGCCTGGAGTCTAGGGACCTACGAGCAGTACTTC.

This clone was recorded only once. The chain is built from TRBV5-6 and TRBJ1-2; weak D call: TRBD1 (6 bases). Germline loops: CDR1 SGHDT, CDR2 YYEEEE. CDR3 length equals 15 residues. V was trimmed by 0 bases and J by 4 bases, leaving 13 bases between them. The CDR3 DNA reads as TGTGCCAGCAGCTTGGGGGGGCGCCGAGGCTATGGCTACACCTTC. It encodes CASSLGGRRGYGYTF.

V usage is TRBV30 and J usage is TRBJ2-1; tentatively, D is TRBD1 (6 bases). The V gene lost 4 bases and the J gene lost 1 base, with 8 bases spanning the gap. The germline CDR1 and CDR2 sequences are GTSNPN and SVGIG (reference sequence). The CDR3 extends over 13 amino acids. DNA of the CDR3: TGTGCCTGGAAAAGGGGGTCCTACAATGAGCAGTTCTTC. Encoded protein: CAWKRGSYNEQFF.

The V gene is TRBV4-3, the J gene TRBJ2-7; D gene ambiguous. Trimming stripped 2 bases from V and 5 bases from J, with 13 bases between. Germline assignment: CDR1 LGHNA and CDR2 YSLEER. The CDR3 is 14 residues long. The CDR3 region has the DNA TGCGCCAGCAGCCAAAGAGAGATGGCCGACGAGCAGTACTTC. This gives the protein CASSQREMADEQYF.

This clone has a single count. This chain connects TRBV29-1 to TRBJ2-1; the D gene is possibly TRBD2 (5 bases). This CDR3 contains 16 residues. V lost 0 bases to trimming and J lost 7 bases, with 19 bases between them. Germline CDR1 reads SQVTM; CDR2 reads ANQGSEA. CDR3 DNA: TGCAGCGTTGAAGATTCGAGGGAGAGCCTATTGAATGAGCAGTTCTTC. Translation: CSVEDSRESLLNEQFF.

Here the CDR3 DNA reads TGTGCCAGCGGGCAGAGCTCTGGGGCCAACGTCCTGACTTTC. It is translated as CASGQSSGANVLTF. V gene TRBV5-4 combines with J gene TRBJ2-6; no definite D call. The CDR3 extends over 14 amino acids. The V and J ends lost 7 bases and 0 bases respectively, with 8 bases between them. Germline-derived CDR1 and CDR2 are SGHNT and YYREEE (reference sequence).

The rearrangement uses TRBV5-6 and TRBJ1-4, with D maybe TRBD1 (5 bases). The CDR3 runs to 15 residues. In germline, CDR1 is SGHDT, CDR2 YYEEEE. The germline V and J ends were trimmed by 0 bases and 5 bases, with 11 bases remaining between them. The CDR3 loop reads CASSLAAGGNEKLFF. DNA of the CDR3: TGTGCCAGCAGCTTGGCCGCGGGGGGGAATGAAAAACTGTTTTTT.

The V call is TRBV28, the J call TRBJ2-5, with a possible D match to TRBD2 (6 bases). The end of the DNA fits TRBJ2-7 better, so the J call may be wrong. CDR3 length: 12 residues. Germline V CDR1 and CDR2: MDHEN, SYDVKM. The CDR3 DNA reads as TGTGCCAGCAGTTTTGGGAGGAACGAGCAGTACTTC. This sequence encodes CASSFGRNEQYF.

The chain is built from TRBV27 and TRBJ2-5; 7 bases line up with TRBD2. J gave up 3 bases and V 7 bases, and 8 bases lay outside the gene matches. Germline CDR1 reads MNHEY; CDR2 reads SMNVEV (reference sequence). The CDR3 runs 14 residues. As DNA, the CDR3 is TGTGCCAGCACGGTTCGGGAGGCAAAAGAGACCCAGTACTTC. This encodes CASTVREAKETQYF.

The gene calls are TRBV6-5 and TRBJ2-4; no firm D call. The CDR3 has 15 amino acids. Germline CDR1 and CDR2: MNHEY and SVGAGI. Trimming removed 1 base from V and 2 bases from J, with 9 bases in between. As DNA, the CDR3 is TGTGCCAGCAGTTACTATGGAGACACCAAAAACATTCAGTACTTC. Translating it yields CASSYYGDTKNIQYF.

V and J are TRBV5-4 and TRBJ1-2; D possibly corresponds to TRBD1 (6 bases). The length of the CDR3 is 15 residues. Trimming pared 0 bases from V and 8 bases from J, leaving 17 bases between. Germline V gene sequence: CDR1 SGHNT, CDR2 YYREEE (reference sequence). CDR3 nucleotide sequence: TGTGCCAGCAGCTTGGCCCCGGACAGCGGGCCCGGCTACACCTTC. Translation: CASSLAPDSGPGYTF.

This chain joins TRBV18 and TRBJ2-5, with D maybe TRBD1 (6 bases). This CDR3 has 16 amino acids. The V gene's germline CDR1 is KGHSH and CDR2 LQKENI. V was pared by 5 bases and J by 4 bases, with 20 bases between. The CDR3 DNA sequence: TGTGCCAGCTCATACAACAGGGAAAGTGGTCGAGAGACCCAGTACTTC. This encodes CASSYNRESGRETQYF.

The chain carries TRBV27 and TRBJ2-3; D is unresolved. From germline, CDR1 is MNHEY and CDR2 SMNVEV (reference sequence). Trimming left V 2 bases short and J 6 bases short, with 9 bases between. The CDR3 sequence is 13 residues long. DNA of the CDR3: TGTGCCAGCAGTTTACCGACACGGGATACGCAGTATTTT. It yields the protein CASSLPTRDTQYF.

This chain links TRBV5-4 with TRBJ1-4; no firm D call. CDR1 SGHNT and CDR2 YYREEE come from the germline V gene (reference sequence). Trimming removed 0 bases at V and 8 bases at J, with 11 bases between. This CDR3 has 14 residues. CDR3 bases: TGTGCCAGCAGCTTGGGGACCTCGAGAGAAAAACTGTTTTTT. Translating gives CASSLGTSREKLFF.

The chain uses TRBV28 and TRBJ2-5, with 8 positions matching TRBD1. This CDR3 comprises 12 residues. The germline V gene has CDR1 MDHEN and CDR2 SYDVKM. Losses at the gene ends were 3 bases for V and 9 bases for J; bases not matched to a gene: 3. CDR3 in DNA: TGTGCCAGCAGTTTGACAGGGGCGGCCCAGTACTTC. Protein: CASSLTGAAQYF.

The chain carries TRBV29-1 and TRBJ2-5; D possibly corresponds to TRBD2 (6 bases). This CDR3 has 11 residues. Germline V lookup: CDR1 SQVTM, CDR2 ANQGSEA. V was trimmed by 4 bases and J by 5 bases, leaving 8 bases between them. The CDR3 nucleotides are TGCAGCGTTGGAGGAGGGGAGACCCAGTACTTC. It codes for CSVGGGETQYF.